Given below is one T cell receptor beta chain in context. The antigen is not known. This entry is derived from a study of type 1 regulatory T cells. Study in general: T-allo10 is a Tr1-enriched, alloantigen-specific CD4 T cell product made in vitro.

CDR1 and CDR2 (germline): DFQATT, SNEGSKA (reference sequence). Losses at the gene ends were 0 bases for V and 4 bases for J; bases not matched to a gene: 7. The CDR3 has 15 residues. TCRdb reanalysed the reads using MiXCR and keeps one entry per CDR3 protein. In the table there are approximately 23,000 distinct CDR3 sequences, roughly 72% of which are singletons. Source material: cultured T cells, either the whole culture or a sorted T cell fraction (not recorded which). Subset of the sample: Tr1-enriched cell product generated in vitro against host alloantigens. This chain links TRBV20-1 with TRBJ1-2; TRBD1 matches 8 bases. The TCR was taken from a human donor in good health. The CDR3 DNA reads TGCAGTGCTAGAGAACGGACAGGGCTGGGCTATGGCTACACCTTC. Protein: CSARERTGLGYGYTF.